This T cell receptor (beta chain) was documented in a study of CD8 T cells in ankylosing spondylitis. MiXCR, run by TCRdb on the 5' RACE reads, gives a single entry per CDR3 protein. Among around 320,000 distinct CDR3 sequences listed, around 20% were seen once. Study-level points and caveats: Earlier studies detected some motif variants in reactive arthritis synovial fluid and blood. Ankylosing spondylitis blood appeared to carry a characteristic TCR beta motif of under ten highly homologous variants.

This CDR3 is 11 amino acids long. Per the germline V gene, CDR1 is SQVTM and CDR2 is ANQGSEA. J gave up 12 bases and V 0 bases, and 5 bases lay outside the gene matches. This clonotype was recorded many times. Its antigen is not known. The clonotype originates from a female donor with ankylosing spondylitis or in good health (not recorded which). This chain uses TRBV29-1 with TRBJ2-7; 7 nucleotides line up with TRBD2. Sequenced material: blood, either unsorted or a sorted T cell fraction (not recorded which). CDR3 in amino acids: CSVEDPGLVYF. CDR3 bases: TGCAGCGTTGAAGATCCTGGACTAGTGTACTTC.